This T cell receptor (beta chain) emerged from a study of siplizumab effects on memory and regulatory T cells (dated by TCRdb to the late 2010s). The study in broad terms: The study looked at the effect of siplizumab, an anti-CD2 antibody, on alloreactive T-cell subsets in allogeneic mixed lymphocyte reactions made from human PBMCs. Overall study outcomes, separate from this receptor: The cumulative frequency of alloreactive sequences that could be traced back to unstimulated CD4+ memory T cells was significantly reduced by siplizumab. Greater diversity appeared to be present in unstimulated naive T cells than in memory T cells, and a substantial contribution to the alloresponse seemed to be made by naive cells. Among mappable alloreactive CD4+ clones, the Treg-derived fraction averaged approximately 69% with siplizumab versus about 27% in control reactions. Whether proliferating Tregs from siplizumab cultures actually had suppressive function was not functionally confirmed. Sequences below about 10^-5 frequency were poorly captured, so only a minor fraction of alloreactive clones could be mapped to unstimulated subsets. For roughly 75-97% of proliferating CD4+ or CD8+ clones, no naive or memory phenotype could be assigned.

Library preparation employed the immunoSEQ multiplex PCR assay. Each sample had around 100,000 TCR templates assayed by the deep sequencing platform. Genomic DNA extracted from sorted T cells was used for TCRbeta CDR3 sequencing. On the authors' methods: The R programming language was used for clonal analysis of the TCRbeta CDR3 data. Comparing unstimulated samples against CFSE-low samples taken after the reaction was how alloreactive CD4+ and CD8+ clones were defined. Regulatory or non-regulatory origin was assigned to alloreactive CD4+ clones by matching of sequences to sorted unstimulated Treg and non-Treg repertoires. TCRdb mirrors the immuneACCESS table, restricted to in-frame sequences. Some clones are absent from its copies; in checked studies, under half trace to an unresolved V gene, and the reason for the others is unknown. That table is the source of V, J and clone size, and D and trimming were worked out from the DNA. Recorded for this sample are about 64,000 clones; just over 95% of them occurred a single time. Of the sample, about 0.095% falls within the top ten clones.

Concerning this clone itself: No cognate antigen has been identified for it. No much larger clone is present one base from it, and per-base qualities are unavailable.

In three donor pairs, further sequencing was done on unstimulated CD8+ naive, CD4+ memory, CD8+ TEMRA, CD4+ naive and CD8+ effector memory subsets. Sorted unstimulated T cells and proliferating T cells recovered from mixed lymphocyte reactions underwent TCRbeta CDR3 sequencing. Fresh whole blood from some eleven HLA-typed healthy donors was used to isolate PBMCs. Trimming leaves V shorter by 5 bases and J shorter by 8 bases, with the junction holding 9 bases beyond the gene matches. The cysteine opens and the phenylalanine closes a CDR3 of 15 amino acids. Just CDR3 DNA is preserved here, 45 bases in frame from base 1. The germline V gene (reference sequence) yields LNHDA for CDR1 and SQIVND for CDR2.

The specimen was naive CD8+ T cells sorted from blood. In the paper's terms, the cell subset or site label means: unstimulated naive T cells. The chain is encoded by TRBV19 joined to TRBJ1-4, with 9 central nucleotides matching TRBD1. This receptor was taken from a human donor in good health. This receptor carries the CDR3 CASSPTGGPGEKLFF. The DNA reads as follows: TGTGCCAGTAGTCCTACAGGGGGCCCGGGAGAAAAACTGTTTTTT.